Following are 4 T cell receptor beta chains from one sample sequenced in a study of PD-1 blockade in classical Hodgkin lymphoma. Produced via immunoSEQ multiplex PCR; TCRdb's table is partial and in-frame only. Among some 24,000 clones listed, 60% to 80% were seen once. The patients all showed relapse after autologous stem cell transplantation, while their brentuximab vedotin exposure varied. Sequencing was performed on peripheral blood mononuclear cells (PBMCs), taken at baseline. The receptors originated from a human donor with classical Hodgkin lymphoma.

The chain couples TRBV6-6 to TRBJ2-5; D not certain. Germline CDR1 MNHNY, CDR2 SVGAGI (reference sequence). Between the trimmed V and J ends, which lost 2 bases and 6 bases, there was a span of 10 bases. This CDR3 spans 13 amino acids. CDR3 coding DNA: TGTGCCAGCAGTTACGCTCCAGGACAGACCCAGTACTTC. Amino acid sequence: CASSYAPGQTQYF.

The chain recombines TRBV7-9 with TRBJ2-3; D is perhaps TRBD2 (6 bases). The CDR3 is 16 amino acids. CDR1 and CDR2 (germline): SEHNR, FQNEAQ (reference sequence). V lost 5 bases and J lost 0, with 15 bases in between. CDR3 in DNA: TGTGCCAGCAGCCAGTCCCTCGGGGGAAGCACAGATACGCAGTATTTT. Translating gives CASSQSLGGSTDTQYF.

V is TRBV7-6 and J is TRBJ2-4; D uncertain. The CDR3 is 18 amino acids. Trimming took off 1 base at V and 7 bases at J, with 23 bases between the two ends. Germline CDR1 SGHVS, CDR2 FNYEAQ. CDR3 region: CASSLDLGRVPVENIQYF. The CDR3 bases are TGTGCCAGCAGCTTAGATTTAGGTAGGGTACCGGTCGAGAACATTCAGTACTTC.

This clone was found a few times. The V and J genes are TRBV2 and TRBJ1-5; D unresolved. Germline V gene sequence: CDR1 SNHLY, CDR2 FYNNEI. Trimming removed 5 bases at V and 1 base at J, with 9 bases between. The CDR3 spans 14 residues. CDR3 region: CASSSSRSNQPQHF. The CDR3 DNA reads TGTGCCAGCAGTTCCAGTAGGAGCAATCAGCCCCAGCATTTT. Full variable domain (remainder filled in from reference TRBV2 and TRBJ1-5): EPEVTQTPSHQVTQMGQEVILRCVPISNHLYFYWYRQILGQKVEFLVSFYNNEISEKSEIFDDQFSVERPDGSNFTLKIRSTKLEDSAMYFCASSSSRSNQPQHFGDGTRLSIL.